A single sample is the source of the 14 T cell receptor beta chains below, sequenced in a study of technical replicates of blood from several donors. The table came from immunoSEQ multiplex PCR; TCRdb's copy has only in-frame clones and leaves some out. The data show about 84,000 clones, about 98% seen once. The sample was T cells isolated from PBMCs. The source is a human donor in good health.

V and J are TRBV29-1 and TRBJ2-7, with a weak D call TRBD1 (5 bases). Deletions cut 4 bases from V and 5 bases from J, with 12 bases between. This CDR3 region has 12 residues. CDR1 is SQVTM and CDR2 is ANQGSEA in the germline V gene. Here the CDR3 reads CSVVGQGHEQYF. The CDR3 region has the DNA TGCAGCGTTGTAGGACAAGGCCACGAGCAGTACTTC.

The J gene is TRBJ2-7, the V gene TRBV11-2; TRBD1 matches at 9 bases. Trimming cost V 4 bases and J 4 bases; bases outside gene matches: 17. Germline CDR1 is SGHAT and CDR2 is FQNNGV. This CDR3 has 18 residues. In DNA, the CDR3 is TGTGCCAGCAGCTCCAGACCCCGCACCGGGACAGGGCCTTACGAGCAGTACTTC. This sequence encodes CASSSRPRTGTGPYEQYF.

This rearrangement joins TRBV4-1 to TRBJ2-5, with a possible D match to TRBD2 (5 bases). V was pared by 1 base and J by 1 base, with 10 bases between. This CDR3 comprises 15 residues. Germline CDR1 and CDR2: MGHRA and YSYEKL. CDR3 bases: TGCGCCAGCAGCCAAGGGGCGGGCAGCCAAGAGACCCAGTACTTC. It is translated as CASSQGAGSQETQYF.

The V gene is TRBV4-1, the J gene TRBJ2-3; TRBD1 is a possible D gene (5 bases). Germline values: CDR1 MGHRA, CDR2 YSYEKL. The V end was cut by 3 bases, the J end by 1 base, with 11 bases between. The CDR3 is 15 residues long. The CDR3 here is CASSHPATGTDTQYF. The CDR3 DNA is TGCGCCAGCAGCCATCCGGCGACAGGCACAGATACGCAGTATTTT.

The chain recombines TRBV5-1 with TRBJ1-1; D ambiguous. V gave up 5 bases and J gave up 4 bases, with 15 bases separating them. The germline V gene encodes CDR1 SGHRS and CDR2 YFSETQ. The CDR3 has 14 amino acids. The chain's CDR3 is CASSPSARVTEAFF. DNA of the CDR3: TGCGCCAGCAGTCCATCGGCGAGGGTCACTGAAGCTTTCTTT.

In its sample, this clone was seen once. The V and J genes are TRBV6-5 and TRBJ2-7; 7 positions match TRBD2. Germline-derived CDR1 and CDR2 are MNHEY and SVGAGI. The CDR3 has 15 amino acids. Germline trimming cut 0 bases from V and 1 base from J; bases unmatched to any gene: 3. The CDR3, as DNA: TGTGCCAGCAGTTACTCCGGGGGGACTTCCTACGAGCAGTACTTC. Its translation is CASSYSGGTSYEQYF.

The chain couples TRBV28 to TRBJ1-1; D gene ambiguous. CDR1 and CDR2 (germline): MDHEN, SYDVKM. The CDR3 length is 11 residues. V was shortened by 3 bases and J by 9 bases, with 8 bases between the two germline ends. The CDR3 here is CASSFLQQAFF. The CDR3 nucleotides read TGTGCCAGCAGTTTCTTACAGCAAGCTTTCTTT.

J is TRBJ2-2 and V is TRBV5-4; 10 bases line up with TRBD1. CDR3 length: 15 residues. Germline CDR1 SGHNT, CDR2 YYREEE (reference sequence). J lost 6 bases, V lost 5 bases, and 7 bases had no gene match. CDR3 bases: TGTGCCAGCAGAGGCGGGACAGGGGTTTCCGGGGAGCTGTTTTTT. Translation gives CASRGGTGVSGELFF.

V and J are TRBV6-1 and TRBJ2-5; D possibly corresponds to TRBD1 (6 bases). CDR3 length: 14 residues. Germline V CDR1 and CDR2: MNHNS, SASEGT. Trimming removed 6 bases from V and 5 bases from J, with 16 bases in between. In DNA, the CDR3 is TGTGCCAGCAGCTCCGGACAGAATGGGGAGACCCAGTACTTC. This translates into CASSSGQNGETQYF.

This chain uses TRBV18 with TRBJ1-4; 10 bases match TRBD1. This CDR3 contains 14 residues. Trimming cost V 3 bases and J 8 bases; bases outside gene matches: 3. The V gene's germline CDR1 is KGHSH and CDR2 LQKENI. The CDR3 bases are TGTGCCAGCTCACCCGGGACAGGGGAGGAAAAACTGTTTTTT. Encoded protein: CASSPGTGEEKLFF. The full variable domain, in which reference TRBV18 and TRBJ1-4 provide the parts outside the CDR3, is NAGVMQNPRHLVRRRGQEARLRCSPMKGHSHVYWYRQLPEEGLKFMVYLQKENIIDESGMPKERFSAEFPKEGPSILRIQQVVRGDSAAYFCASSPGTGEEKLFFGSGTQLSVL.

The V call is TRBV14, the J call TRBJ1-1; no clear D. The CDR3 has 14 amino acids. The ends were cut back, 8 bases at V and 1 base at J, with 14 bases in the middle. Germline lookup yields CDR1 SGHDN and CDR2 FVKESK. The chain's CDR3 is CASPGRPGNTEAFF. In DNA form, the CDR3 reads TGTGCCAGCCCCGGGAGACCCGGGAACACTGAAGCTTTCTTT.

The J gene is TRBJ1-5, the V gene TRBV29-1; TRBD1 matches at 9 bases. Germline V CDR1 and CDR2: SQVTM, ANQGSEA. V shed 6 bases and J 6 bases; nucleotides not matched to a gene: 9. This CDR3 is built from 14 residues. The chain's CDR3 is CSVQDRGLGQPQHF. The CDR3 region has the DNA TGCAGCGTCCAGGACAGGGGCTTGGGTCAGCCCCAGCATTTT.

The chain is built from TRBV4-1 and TRBJ2-3; 7 nucleotides match TRBD2. This CDR3 is built from 16 residues. Germline V gene sequence: CDR1 MGHRA, CDR2 YSYEKL. V was clipped by 1 base and J by 3 bases; unmatched bases: 7. This CDR3 is CASSQGGNGRTDTQYF. The CDR3 nucleotides read TGCGCCAGCAGCCAAGGGGGGAACGGGAGGACAGATACGCAGTATTTT.

This rearrangement joins TRBV28 to TRBJ1-1; 9 bases are a match to TRBD1. J lost 6 bases, V lost 8 bases, and 13 bases had no gene match. Germline lookup yields CDR1 MDHEN and CDR2 SYDVKM. The CDR3 covers 15 residues. The CDR3 reads CASGTTDRGFAEAFF. CDR3 bases: TGTGCCAGCGGGACGACCGACAGGGGGTTCGCTGAAGCTTTCTTT.